This TCR beta chain was documented in a study of blood T cell repertoires in COVID-19 (dated by TCRdb to about 2020). Background for the entire study: Collaborator samples came from the United States, Italy and Spain and covered acute and convalescent phases of COVID-19. The prospective study material was composed of cDNA or gDNA derived from T cells, B-cell-depleted T cells, or PBMCs. Deeply sampled blood TCRbeta repertoires from subjects exposed to, actively infected with, or recovered from COVID-19 were included in the dataset. The repertoires were made available in a free public database intended to serve as a resource for research on the immune response to SARS-CoV-2. The samples were drawn from two sources: the first 160 participants of the ongoing ImmuneRACE study, and approximately 1,300 subjects contributed by 6 global collaborators. Nearly every sample came with metadata listing a de-identified subject ID, COVID-19 status, age in years and sex. HLA class I and class II types, where available, came from metadata supplied by the sample provider rather than from assay-based typing. General findings and caveats noted by the study authors: The amount of clinical and demographic metadata varied by source and participant and was provided uncurated.

TCRbeta CDR3 regions were amplified from genomic DNA using the immunoSEQ Assay, a bias-controlled multiplex PCR. The authors' pipeline ran thus. Nucleated cell counts per sample were estimated from amplification of reference gene primers within the assay. To quantify the absolute abundance of each unique TCRbeta CDR3 rearrangement, sequence reads were collapsed and filtered. Productive Simpson clonality was computed per sample as the square root of Simpson's diversity index over productive rearrangements. TCRdb re-hosts the immuneACCESS table, in-frame sequences only. Its copies lack some clones; in the studies checked, an unresolved V gene accounts for under half of them, and the cause for the rest is not known. V and J calls and clone size are those listed in that table; D and trimming were worked out from the DNA. This sample gives around 42,000 clones in total; about 86% of them show up just once. The top ten hold 2.6% of the sample.

Each collaborating institution followed its own protocols to collect whole blood in K2EDTA tubes. Collaborator samples were shipped for TCRbeta analysis as frozen whole blood, isolated PBMCs, or DNA extracted from either sample type. Concerning this clone itself: It lacks a known antigen. Base qualities are not at hand, and no much larger clone is one base apart.

This receptor was taken from a woman aged 60-75 years with acute or convalescent COVID-19. Sequencing used peripheral blood.

The CDR3 region: CASSRLGDTQYF. The bases read TGTGCCAGCAGCCGACTCGGAGATACGCAGTATTTT. The chain links TRBV7-3 with TRBJ2-3, with no reliable assignment of the D segment. There are 12 amino acids in the CDR3, from cysteine to phenylalanine inclusive. Only the CDR3 portion is preserved as DNA: 36 bases, with reading frame beginning at the first base. The germline V gene supplies CDR1 SGHTA and CDR2 FQGTGA. V was cut back by 5 bases and J by 5 bases, leaving a gap of 8 bases between them.